This TCR beta chain was recorded in a study of cytotoxic CD8 clonotypes in ibrutinib-treated CLL. Across the whole study: Specimens for response were gathered following a median roughly twelve months of therapy, spanning 6 to 36. Sequencing produced an average of approximately 230,000 productive templates and 94,082 productive rearrangements per sample. Regarding the study as a whole: The study found clonality rose at ibrutinib response, then fell toward baseline at progression.

J gave up 6 bases and V 4 bases, and 7 bases lay outside the gene matches. Per the germline V gene, CDR1 is SGHRS and CDR2 is YFSETQ. This CDR3 is built from 13 residues. As to this clone: Its antigen is not identified.

The method was immunoSEQ multiplex PCR; TCRdb's version includes in-frame clones alone and lacks a portion of them. This table has some 70,000 clones, 90% appearing once. The sequence was collected from a human donor with chronic lymphocytic leukemia. The sample here was PBMCs, taken after 12 months of ibrutinib treatment. The chain employs TRBV5-1 and TRBJ2-7, with 7 bases lining up with TRBD1. The CDR3 here is CASSGGQTFEQYF. CDR3 nucleotides: TGCGCCAGCAGCGGGGGACAGACCTTCGAGCAGTACTTC.